The source of this T cell receptor beta chain is a study of CD8+CD57+ T cells in acquired aplastic anemia. Profiling of TCR beta VDJ combinations and CDR3 sequences used genomic DNA as template. TCRdb called the reads again in MiXCR, with one record for every CDR3 protein. The sample records 250,000 to 300,000 distinct CDR3 sequences, around 60% being singletons. Trimming stripped 7 bases from V and 7 bases from J, with 4 bases between. Germline lookup yields CDR1 SEHNR and CDR2 FQNEAQ (reference sequence). CDR3 size: 9 residues. The clonotype was recovered from a human donor with severe aplastic anemia or a healthy control (not recorded which). The J gene is TRBJ1-1, the V gene TRBV7-9; the D is unclear. Sequencing was performed on sorted CD4+, CD8+, or CD8+CD57+ T cells (not recorded which) from PBMCs. The CDR3 loop is CASTFEAFF. CDR3 DNA sequence: TGTGCCAGCACGTTTGAAGCTTTCTTT.